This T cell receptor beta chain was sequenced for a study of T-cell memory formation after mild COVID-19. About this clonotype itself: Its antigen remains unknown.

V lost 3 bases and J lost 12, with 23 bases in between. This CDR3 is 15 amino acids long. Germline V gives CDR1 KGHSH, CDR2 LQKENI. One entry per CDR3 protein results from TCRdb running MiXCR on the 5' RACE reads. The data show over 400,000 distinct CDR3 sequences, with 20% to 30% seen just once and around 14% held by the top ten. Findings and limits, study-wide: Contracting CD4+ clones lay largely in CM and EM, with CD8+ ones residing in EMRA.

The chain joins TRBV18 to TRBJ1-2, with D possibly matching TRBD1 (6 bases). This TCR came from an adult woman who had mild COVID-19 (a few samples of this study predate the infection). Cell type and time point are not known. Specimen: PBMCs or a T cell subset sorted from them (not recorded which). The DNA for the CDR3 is TGTGCCAGCTCACCGTTGCCGGGCCGGACGGAGGGGGACACCTTC. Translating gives CASSPLPGRTEGDTF.